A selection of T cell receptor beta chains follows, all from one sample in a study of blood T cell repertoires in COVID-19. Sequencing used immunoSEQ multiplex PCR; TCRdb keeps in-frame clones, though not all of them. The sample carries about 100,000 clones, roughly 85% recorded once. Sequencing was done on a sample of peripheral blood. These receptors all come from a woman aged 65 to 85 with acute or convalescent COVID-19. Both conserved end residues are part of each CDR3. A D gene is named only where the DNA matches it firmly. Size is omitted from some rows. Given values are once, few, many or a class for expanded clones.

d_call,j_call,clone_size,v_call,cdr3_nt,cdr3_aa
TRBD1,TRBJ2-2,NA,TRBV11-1,TGTGCCAGCAGCTCGAGGACAGGGGCCGGCACCGGGGAGCTGTTTTTT,CASSSRTGAGTGELFF
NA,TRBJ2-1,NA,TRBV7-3,TGTGCCAGCAGCTCTGGCCCGGGGTCCTACAATGAGCAGTTCTTC,CASSSGPGSYNEQFF
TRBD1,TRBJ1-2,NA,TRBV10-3,TGTGCCATCAGTGAGTCTGGGGGCGGGACAGGGGTCTATGGCTACACCTTC,CAISESGGGTGVYGYTF
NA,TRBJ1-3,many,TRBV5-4,TGTGCCAGCAGCTTACAAAGCTCTGGAAACACCATATATTTT,CASSLQSSGNTIYF
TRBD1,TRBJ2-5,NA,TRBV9,TGTGCCAGCAGCCCATTAGGAGACAGGGGGCGCGAGACCCAGTACTTC,CASSPLGDRGRETQYF
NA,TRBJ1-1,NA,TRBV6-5,TGTGCCAGCACCCGGGCATTGGGCGGGAGGACTGAAGCTTTCTTT,CASTRALGGRTEAFF
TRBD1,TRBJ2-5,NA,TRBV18,TGTGCCAGCTCACCTCAACAGGGGTTTGGAGAGACCCAGTACTTC,CASSPQQGFGETQYF
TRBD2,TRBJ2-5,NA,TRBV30,TGTGCCTGGACGGAGGGGACTAGCGGGGGCCTTAGTCGAGAGACCCAGTACTTC,CAWTEGTSGGLSRETQYF
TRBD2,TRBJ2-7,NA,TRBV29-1,TGCAGCGTTGCACTAGCGGGGGACGAGCAGTACTTC,CSVALAGDEQYF
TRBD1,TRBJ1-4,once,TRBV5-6,TGTGCCAGCAGCTTGGTTGGACAGGGGATGGAAAAACTGTTTTTT,CASSLVGQGMEKLFF
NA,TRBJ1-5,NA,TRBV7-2,TGTGCCAGCAGCTTTTTCAGGGATCAGCCCCAGCATTTT,CASSFFRDQPQHF
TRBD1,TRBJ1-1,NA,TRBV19,TGTGCCAGTAGCAGTTTCGGGGCAGGGGGCAACACTGAAGCTTTCTTT,CASSSFGAGGNTEAFF
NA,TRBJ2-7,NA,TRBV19,TGTGCCAGTAGTATCCGGGGGGAGCAGTACTTC,CASSIRGEQYF
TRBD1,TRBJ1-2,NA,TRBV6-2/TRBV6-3,TGTGCCAGCAGTTACTCTGCCAGGGGGGAGACCTATGGCTACACCTTC,CASSYSARGETYGYTF
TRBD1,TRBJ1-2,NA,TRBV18,TGTGCCAGCTCACCGGGACAGGGAGGAAACTATGGCTACACCTTC,CASSPGQGGNYGYTF
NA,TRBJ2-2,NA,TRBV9,TGTGCCAGCAGCGCGCGGAGGACGAACACCGGGGAGCTGTTTTTT,CASSARRTNTGELFF
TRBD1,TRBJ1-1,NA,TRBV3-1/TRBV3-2,TGTGCCAGCACAGGGACAGGCCACACTGAAGCTTTCTTT,CASTGTGHTEAFF
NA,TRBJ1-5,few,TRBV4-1,TGCGCCAGCAGCCAAGATCCGACCCACAGGGATCGAACCCCGCTTAGCAATCAGCCCCAGCATTTT,CASSQDPTHRDRTPLSNQPQHF